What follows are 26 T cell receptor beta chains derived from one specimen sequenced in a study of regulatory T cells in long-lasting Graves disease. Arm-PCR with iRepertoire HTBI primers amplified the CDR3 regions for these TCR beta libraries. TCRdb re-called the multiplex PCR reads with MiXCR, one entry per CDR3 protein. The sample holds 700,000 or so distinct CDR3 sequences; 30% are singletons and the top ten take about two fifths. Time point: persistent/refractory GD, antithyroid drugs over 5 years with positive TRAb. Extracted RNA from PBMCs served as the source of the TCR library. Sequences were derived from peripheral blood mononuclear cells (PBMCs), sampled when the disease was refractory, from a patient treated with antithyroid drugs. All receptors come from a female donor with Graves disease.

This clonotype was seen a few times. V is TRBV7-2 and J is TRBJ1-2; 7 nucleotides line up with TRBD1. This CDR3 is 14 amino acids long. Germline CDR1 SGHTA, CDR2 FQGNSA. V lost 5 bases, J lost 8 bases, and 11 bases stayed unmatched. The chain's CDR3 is CASSPGTANGGYTF. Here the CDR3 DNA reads TGTGCCAGCAGCCCTGGGACAGCCAACGGCGGCTACACCTTC.

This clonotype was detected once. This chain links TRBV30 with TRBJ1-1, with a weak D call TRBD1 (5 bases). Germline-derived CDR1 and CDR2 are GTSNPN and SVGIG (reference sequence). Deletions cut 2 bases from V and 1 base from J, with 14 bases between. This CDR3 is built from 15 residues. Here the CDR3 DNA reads TGTGCCTGGAGTAAAGGGGCCGAAGGGAACACTGAAGCTTTCTTT. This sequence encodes CAWSKGAEGNTEAFF.

CDR3 sequence reads: CASSLVGGARDGYTF. CDR3 in DNA: TGTGCCAGCAGTTTAGTGGGGGGGGCGCGTGATGGCTACACCTTC. This sequence joins TRBV12-3 or TRBV12-4 and TRBJ1-2, with a tentative D call TRBD1 (6 bases). This CDR3 has 15 amino acids. The V end lost 1 base, the J end lost 6 bases, and 15 bases lay between the germline ends.

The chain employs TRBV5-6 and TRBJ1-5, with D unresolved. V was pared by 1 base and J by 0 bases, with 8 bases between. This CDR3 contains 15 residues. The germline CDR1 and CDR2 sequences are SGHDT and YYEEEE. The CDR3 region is CASSLWTYSNQPQHF. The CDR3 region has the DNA TGTGCCAGCAGCTTGTGGACGTATAGCAATCAGCCCCAGCATTTT.

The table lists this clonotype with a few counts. CDR3 DNA sequence: TGCAGTGCTAGAGCAGTTAGCCGGGTATCAGGTGGCTACACCTTC. This codes for CSARAVSRVSGGYTF. The V call is TRBV20-1, the J call TRBJ1-2; D uncertain. Per the germline V gene, CDR1 is DFQATT and CDR2 is SNEGSKA (reference sequence). Trimming removed 1 base at V and 7 bases at J, with 19 bases between. The CDR3 runs 15 residues.

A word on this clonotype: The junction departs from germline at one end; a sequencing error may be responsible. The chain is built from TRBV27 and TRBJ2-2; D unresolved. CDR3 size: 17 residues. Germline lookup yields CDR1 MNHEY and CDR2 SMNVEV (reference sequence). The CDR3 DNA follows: TGTGCCAGCAGTTTTGTAAGGGTCCAGCCGAAAACCGGGGAGCTGTTTTTT. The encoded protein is CASSFVRVQPKTGELFF.

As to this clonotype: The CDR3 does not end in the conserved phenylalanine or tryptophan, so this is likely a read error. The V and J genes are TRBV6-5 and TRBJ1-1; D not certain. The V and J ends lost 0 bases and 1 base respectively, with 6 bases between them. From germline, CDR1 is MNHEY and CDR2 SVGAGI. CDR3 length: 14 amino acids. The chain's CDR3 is CASSYSLRNTEAFL. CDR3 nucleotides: TGTGCCAGCAGTTACTCTCTCAGGAACACTGAAGCTTTCCTT.

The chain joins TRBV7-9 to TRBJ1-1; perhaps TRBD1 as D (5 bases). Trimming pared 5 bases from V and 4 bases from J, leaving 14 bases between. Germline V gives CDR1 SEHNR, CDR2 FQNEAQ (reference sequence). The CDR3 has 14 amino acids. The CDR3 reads CASSDPAGGTEAFF. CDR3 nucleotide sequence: TGTGCCAGCAGCGACCCTGCCGGGGGCACTGAAGCTTTCTTT.

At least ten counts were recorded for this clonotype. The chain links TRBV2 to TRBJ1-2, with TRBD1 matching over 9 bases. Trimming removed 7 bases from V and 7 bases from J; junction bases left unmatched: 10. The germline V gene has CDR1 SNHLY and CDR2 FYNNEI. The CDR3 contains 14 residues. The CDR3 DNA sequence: TGTGCCAGCACCCAGACCGGGACAGGGACTGGCTACACCTTC. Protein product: CASTQTGTGTGYTF. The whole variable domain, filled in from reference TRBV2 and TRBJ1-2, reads EPEVTQTPSHQVTQMGQEVILRCVPISNHLYFYWYRQILGQKVEFLVSFYNNEISEKSEIFDDQFSVERPDGSNFTLKIRSTKLEDSAMYFCASTQTGTGTGYTFGSGTRLTVV.

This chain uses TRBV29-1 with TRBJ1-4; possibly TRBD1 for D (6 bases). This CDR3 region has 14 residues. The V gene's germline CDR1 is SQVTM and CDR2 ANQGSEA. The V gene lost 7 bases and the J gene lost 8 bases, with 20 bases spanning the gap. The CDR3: CSARRQEGSEKLFF. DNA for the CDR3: TGCAGCGCTAGACGACAGGAAGGGTCGGAAAAACTGTTTTTT.

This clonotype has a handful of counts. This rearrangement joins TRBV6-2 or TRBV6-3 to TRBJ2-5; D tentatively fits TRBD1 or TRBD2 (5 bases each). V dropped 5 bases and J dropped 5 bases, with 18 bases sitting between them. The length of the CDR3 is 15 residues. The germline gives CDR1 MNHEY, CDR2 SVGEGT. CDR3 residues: CASSIGTNPGETQYF. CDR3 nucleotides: TGTGCCAGCAGTATCGGGACGAACCCTGGGGAGACCCAGTACTTC.

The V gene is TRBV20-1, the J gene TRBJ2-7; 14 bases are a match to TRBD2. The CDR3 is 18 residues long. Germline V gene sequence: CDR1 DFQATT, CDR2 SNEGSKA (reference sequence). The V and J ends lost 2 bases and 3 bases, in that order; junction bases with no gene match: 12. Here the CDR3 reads CSARPTGTSGSWLYEQYF. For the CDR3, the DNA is TGCAGTGCTAGACCAACCGGGACTAGCGGGAGCTGGCTCTACGAGCAGTACTTC.

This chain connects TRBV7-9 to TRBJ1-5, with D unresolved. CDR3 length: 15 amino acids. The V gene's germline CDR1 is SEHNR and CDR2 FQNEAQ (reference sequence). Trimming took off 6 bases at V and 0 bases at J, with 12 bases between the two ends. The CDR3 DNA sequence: TGTGCCAGCAGATCTCCGGGTTATAGCAATCAGCCCCAGCATTTT. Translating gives CASRSPGYSNQPQHF.

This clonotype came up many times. Here the CDR3 DNA reads TGTGCCAGCAGTTTGTTGGGACAGGGGGGCACTGAAGCTTTCTTT. It specifies CASSLLGQGGTEAFF. The rearrangement links TRBV28 to TRBJ1-1, with 11 bases lining up with TRBD1. Trimming cost V 3 bases and J 4 bases; bases outside gene matches: 4. The CDR3 runs to 15 residues. Germline V gene lookup returns CDR1 MDHEN and CDR2 SYDVKM. Together with reference TRBV28 and TRBJ1-1, the CDR3 gives the full variable domain: DVKVTQSSRYLVKRTGEKVFLECVQDMDHENMFWYRQDPGLGLRLIYFSYDVKMKEKGDIPEGYSVSREKKERFSLILESASTNQTSMYLCASSLLGQGGTEAFFGQGTRLTVV.

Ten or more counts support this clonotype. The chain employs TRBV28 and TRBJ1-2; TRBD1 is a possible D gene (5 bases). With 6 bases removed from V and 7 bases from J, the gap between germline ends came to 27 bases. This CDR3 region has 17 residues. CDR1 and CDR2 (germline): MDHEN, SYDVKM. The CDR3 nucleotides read TGTGCCAGCAGATGGGGCTTGGGTCAGCTCCCATTCGGTGGCTACACCTTC. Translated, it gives CASRWGLGQLPFGGYTF.

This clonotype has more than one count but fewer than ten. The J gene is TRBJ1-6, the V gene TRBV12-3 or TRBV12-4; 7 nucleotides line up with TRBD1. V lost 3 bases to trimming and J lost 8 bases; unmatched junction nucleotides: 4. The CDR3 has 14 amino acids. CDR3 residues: CASSFTGADSPLHF. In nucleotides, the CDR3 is TGTGCCAGCAGTTTTACAGGGGCGGATTCACCCCTCCACTTT.

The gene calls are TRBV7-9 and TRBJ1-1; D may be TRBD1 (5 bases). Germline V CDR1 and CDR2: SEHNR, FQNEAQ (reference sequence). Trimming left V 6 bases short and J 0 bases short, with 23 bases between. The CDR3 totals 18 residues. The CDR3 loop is CASRRSGTRKPMNTEAFF. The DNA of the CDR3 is TGTGCCAGCAGAAGATCCGGGACGCGAAAGCCTATGAACACTGAAGCTTTCTTT.

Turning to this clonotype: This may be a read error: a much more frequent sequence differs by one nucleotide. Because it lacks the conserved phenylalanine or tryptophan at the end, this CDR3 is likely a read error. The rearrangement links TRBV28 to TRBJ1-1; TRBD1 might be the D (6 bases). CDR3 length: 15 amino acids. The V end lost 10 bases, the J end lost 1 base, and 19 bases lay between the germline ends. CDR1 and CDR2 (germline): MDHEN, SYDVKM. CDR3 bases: TGTGCCACCTCTTACCGGGGACACCGGAACACTGAAGCTTTCCTT. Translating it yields CATSYRGHRNTEAFL.

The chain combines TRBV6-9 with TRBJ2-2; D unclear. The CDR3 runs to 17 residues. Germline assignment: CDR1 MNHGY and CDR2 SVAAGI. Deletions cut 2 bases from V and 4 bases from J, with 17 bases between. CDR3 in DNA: TGTGCCAGCAGTTATGAGGTCGGTTCATTTATCACCGGGGAGCTGTTTTTT. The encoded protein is CASSYEVGSFITGELFF.

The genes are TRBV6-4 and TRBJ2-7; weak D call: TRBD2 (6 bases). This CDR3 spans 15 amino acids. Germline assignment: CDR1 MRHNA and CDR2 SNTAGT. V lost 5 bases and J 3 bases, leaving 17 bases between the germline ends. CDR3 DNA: TGTGCCAGCAGTTACGGGGGAACCGCGGGCTACGAGCAGTACTTC. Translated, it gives CASSYGGTAGYEQYF.

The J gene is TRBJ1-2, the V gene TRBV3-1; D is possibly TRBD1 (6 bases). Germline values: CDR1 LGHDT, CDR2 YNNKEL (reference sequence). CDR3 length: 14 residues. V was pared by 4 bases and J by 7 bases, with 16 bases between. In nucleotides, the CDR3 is TGTGCCAGCAGCCTAAAAACAGGGATGCGTGGCTACACCTTC. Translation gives CASSLKTGMRGYTF.

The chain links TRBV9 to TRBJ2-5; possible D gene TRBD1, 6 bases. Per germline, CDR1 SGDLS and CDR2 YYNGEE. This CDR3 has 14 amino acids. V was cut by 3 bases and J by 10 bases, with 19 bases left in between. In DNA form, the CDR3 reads TGTGCCAGCAGCGCCGGACAGATAATGGGGGACCAGTACTTC. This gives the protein CASSAGQIMGDQYF.

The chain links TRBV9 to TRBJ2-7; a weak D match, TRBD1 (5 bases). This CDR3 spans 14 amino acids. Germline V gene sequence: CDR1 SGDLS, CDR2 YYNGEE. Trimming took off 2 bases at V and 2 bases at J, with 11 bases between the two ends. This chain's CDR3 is CASSVGQYTYEQYF. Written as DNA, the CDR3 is TGTGCCAGCAGCGTGGGGCAGTACACCTACGAGCAGTACTTC.

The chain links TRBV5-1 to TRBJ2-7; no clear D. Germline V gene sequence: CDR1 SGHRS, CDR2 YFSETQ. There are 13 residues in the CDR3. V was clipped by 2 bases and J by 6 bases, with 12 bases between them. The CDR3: CASSFLTSAEQYF. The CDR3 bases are TGCGCCAGCAGCTTCCTAACCTCTGCCGAGCAGTACTTC.

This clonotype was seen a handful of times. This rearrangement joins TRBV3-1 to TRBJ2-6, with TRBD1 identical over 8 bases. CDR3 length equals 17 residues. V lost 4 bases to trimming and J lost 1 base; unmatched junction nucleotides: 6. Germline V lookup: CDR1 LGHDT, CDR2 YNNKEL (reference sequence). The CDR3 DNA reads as TGTGCCAGCAGCCGGGACAGGCTACAATCTGGGGCCAACGTCCTGACTTTC. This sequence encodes CASSRDRLQSGANVLTF.

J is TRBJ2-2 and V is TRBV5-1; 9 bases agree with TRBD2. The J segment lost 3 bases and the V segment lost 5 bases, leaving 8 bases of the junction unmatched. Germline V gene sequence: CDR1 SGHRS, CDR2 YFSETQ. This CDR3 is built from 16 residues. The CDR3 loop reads CASRPTSGAHTGELFF. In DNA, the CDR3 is TGCGCCAGCAGGCCGACTAGCGGCGCGCACACCGGGGAGCTGTTTTTT.